This TCR beta chain was captured in a study of shared clonotypes between healthy human individuals. For the study at large: Per-donor plates numbered three CD4 naive, three CD4 memory, two CD8 naive and one CD8 memory.

Germline V gene data show CDR1 as MDHEN and CDR2 as SYDVKM. The CDR3 is 13 residues long. V lost 10 bases and J lost 5, with 17 bases in between. This clone has just one count. Samples underwent the assay at deep level. Sequencing used immunoSEQ multiplex PCR; TCRdb keeps in-frame clones, though not all of them. Of 550,000 to 800,000 clones in the sample, around 74% were seen once. Donors were Caucasian adults residing in Nashville, Tennessee, USA. In the CD4+ fraction, cells were divided into CD45RA+ naive and CD45RA-negative memory subsets. The TCR was taken from a woman in her 30s in good health. The chain couples TRBV28 to TRBJ2-5, with D possibly matching TRBD1 (8 bases). Specimen: memory CD4+ T cells sorted from blood. Subset indicated: CD45RA-negative fraction. The CDR3 here is CATKGQGGETQYF. The CDR3 DNA reads TGTGCCACTAAAGGACAGGGAGGGGAGACCCAGTACTTC.